A selection of T cell receptor beta chains follows, all from one sample in a study of T-cell reconstitution after alpha-beta-depleted transplantation in children. TCRdb itself ran the PCR reads through MiXCR, one entry per CDR3 protein. The table lists 140,000 or so distinct CDR3 sequences, more than 8% of them singletons, with around a sixth in the top ten. The specimen comprised PBMCs, mostly from graft donor cells, sampled 180 days after TCRalphabeta/CD19-depleted stem cell transplant. The source is a female patient aged 2 to 10 who had a stem cell transplant for congenital amegakaryocytic thrombocytopenia, so the T cells may come from the graft donor. Each CDR3 is given with its conserved first and last residue. Each record gives: V gene, clone size, D gene, J gene, CDR3 DNA, CDR3 protein. D genes are given only for firm matches. A clone size is listed for some rows: how often the clone was seen (once, few, many), or a class if it is expanded.

V gene: TRBV5-1; clone size: few; D gene: TRBD2; J gene: TRBJ2-7; CDR3 DNA: TGCGCCAGCAGCAAAAGCCTAAGCGGGGGCATTTCTTCTTACGAGCAGTACTTC; CDR3 protein: CASSKSLSGGISSYEQYF
V gene: TRBV11-2; clone size: NA; D gene: NA; J gene: TRBJ2-7; CDR3 DNA: TGTGCCAGCAGCTTGGACGGGCCATTGGACGAGCAGTACTTC; CDR3 protein: CASSLDGPLDEQYF
V gene: TRBV24-1; clone size: many; D gene: NA; J gene: TRBJ1-5; CDR3 DNA: TGTGCCACCCAAAGGAGGGTCGGTCAGCCCCAGCATTTT; CDR3 protein: CATQRRVGQPQHF
V gene: TRBV10-3; clone size: few; D gene: TRBD2; J gene: TRBJ2-7; CDR3 DNA: TGTGCCAGCCGAAGTAGCGGGGAGACCTACGAGCAGTACTTC; CDR3 protein: CASRSSGETYEQYF
V gene: TRBV11-2; clone size: many; D gene: NA; J gene: TRBJ2-7; CDR3 DNA: TGTGCCAGCAGCTTTCCGACGACAGCCTACTCCTACGAGCAGTACTTC; CDR3 protein: CASSFPTTAYSYEQYF
V gene: TRBV10-3; clone size: many; D gene: NA; J gene: TRBJ1-6; CDR3 DNA: TGTGCCATCAGTGTGGGAGGTTCACCCCTCCACTTT; CDR3 protein: CAISVGGSPLHF
V gene: TRBV20-1; clone size: many; D gene: NA; J gene: TRBJ1-6; CDR3 DNA: TGCAGTGCTAGAGATATAGTGCAGGGTTATAATTCACCCCTCCACTTT; CDR3 protein: CSARDIVQGYNSPLHF
V gene: TRBV5-8; clone size: few; D gene: TRBD2; J gene: TRBJ2-1; CDR3 DNA: TGTGCCAGCAGCTTGTGGGGACTAGTCAATGAGCAGTTCTTC; CDR3 protein: CASSLWGLVNEQFF
V gene: TRBV5-1; clone size: many; D gene: TRBD1; J gene: TRBJ2-2; CDR3 DNA: TGCGCCAGCAGCCCCGGGACAGGGGGCACCGGGGAGCTGTTTTTT; CDR3 protein: CASSPGTGGTGELFF
V gene: TRBV12-3/TRBV12-4; clone size: many; D gene: NA; J gene: TRBJ2-7; CDR3 DNA: TGTGCCAGCAGTTTAAGTTGGACAGAGAGCTACGAGCAGTACTTC; CDR3 protein: CASSLSWTESYEQYF
V gene: TRBV4-1; clone size: many; D gene: NA; J gene: TRBJ1-1; CDR3 DNA: TGCGCCAGCAGCCAGATTGACACGAACACTGAAGCTTTCTTT; CDR3 protein: CASSQIDTNTEAFF
V gene: TRBV5-1; clone size: NA; D gene: NA; J gene: TRBJ2-3; CDR3 DNA: TGCGCCAGCAGCTTGGGCCCAGGAGCTAGCACAGATACGCAGTATTTT; CDR3 protein: CASSLGPGASTDTQYF
V gene: TRBV20-1; clone size: NA; D gene: NA; J gene: TRBJ1-5; CDR3 DNA: TGCAGTGCTAGAGATCACCGCAGAAGGATTAATCAGCCCCAGCATTTT; CDR3 protein: CSARDHRRRINQPQHF
V gene: TRBV3-1; clone size: many; D gene: NA; J gene: TRBJ2-5; CDR3 DNA: TGTGCCAGCAGCCAAGGAAGCTCTGGGTCGGCCCAGTACTTC; CDR3 protein: CASSQGSSGSAQYF
V gene: TRBV4-1; clone size: NA; D gene: TRBD2; J gene: TRBJ2-1; CDR3 DNA: TGCGCCAGCAGCCAACCAGGGACTAGCGGGAAAAAGGGAGCGTTCAATGAGCAGTTCTTC; CDR3 protein: CASSQPGTSGKKGAFNEQFF
V gene: TRBV27; clone size: NA; D gene: NA; J gene: TRBJ2-2; CDR3 DNA: TGTGCCAGCAGTTTATTCGGCAGCGCGAACACCGGGGAGCTGTTTTTT; CDR3 protein: CASSLFGSANTGELFF
V gene: TRBV5-1; clone size: many; D gene: NA; J gene: TRBJ1-2; CDR3 DNA: TGCGCCAGTTCCTCCGGGACAACTAGCGGCTACACCTTC; CDR3 protein: CASSSGTTSGYTF
V gene: TRBV5-1; clone size: NA; D gene: NA; J gene: TRBJ2-2; CDR3 DNA: TGCGCCAGCAGCTCAAGTGGACAGCCGCCAGCCACCGGGGAGCTGTTTTTT; CDR3 protein: CASSSSGQPPATGELFF
V gene: TRBV18; clone size: NA; D gene: NA; J gene: TRBJ1-6; CDR3 DNA: TGTGCCAGCTCACCAGACACACATGCAGGGGAACACGTAAACTTCGGACCCCTCCACTTT; CDR3 protein: CASSPDTHAGEHVNFGPLHF
V gene: TRBV3-1; clone size: many; D gene: NA; J gene: TRBJ2-1; CDR3 DNA: TGTGCCAGCAGCCCACTGTGGGCGGCTTCCTACAATGAGCAGTTCTTC; CDR3 protein: CASSPLWAASYNEQFF
V gene: TRBV5-1; clone size: few; D gene: NA; J gene: TRBJ2-5; CDR3 DNA: TGCGCCAGCAGCTTCATTAATAAACAGGGTGCAGCCTTCCAAGAGACCCAGTACTTC; CDR3 protein: CASSFINKQGAAFQETQYF
V gene: TRBV24-1; clone size: many; D gene: NA; J gene: TRBJ1-1; CDR3 DNA: TGTGCCACCAGGGCAGGGGAGGGCACTGAAGCTTTCTTT; CDR3 protein: CATRAGEGTEAFF
V gene: TRBV12-3/TRBV12-4; clone size: many; D gene: NA; J gene: TRBJ1-6; CDR3 DNA: TGTGCCAGCAGTTCCCCGGGGTATCGCAGGCCACGATCCTATAATTCACCCCTCCACTTT; CDR3 protein: CASSSPGYRRPRSYNSPLHF
V gene: TRBV18; clone size: NA; D gene: NA; J gene: TRBJ2-1; CDR3 DNA: TGTGCCAGCTCAGACATGGGGCGGGGGCGCTACAATGAGCAGTTCTTC; CDR3 protein: CASSDMGRGRYNEQFF
V gene: TRBV27; clone size: many; D gene: NA; J gene: TRBJ1-5; CDR3 DNA: TGTGCCAGCAGTCTTTGGGGGAACAATCAGCCCCAGCATTTT; CDR3 protein: CASSLWGNNQPQHF
V gene: TRBV9; clone size: many; D gene: NA; J gene: TRBJ2-1; CDR3 DNA: TGTGCCAGCAGCCCCGGGGACGAAAACAATGAGCAGTTCTTC; CDR3 protein: CASSPGDENNEQFF
V gene: TRBV18; clone size: NA; D gene: TRBD1; J gene: TRBJ2-7; CDR3 DNA: TGTGCCAGCTCACCATGGGACAGCTCCTACGAGCAGTACTTC; CDR3 protein: CASSPWDSSYEQYF
V gene: TRBV12-3/TRBV12-4; clone size: many; D gene: TRBD2; J gene: TRBJ2-7; CDR3 DNA: TGTGCCAGCAGTTCGTGGCGGGGGGGCGGCGAGCAGTACTTC; CDR3 protein: CASSSWRGGGEQYF
V gene: TRBV6-1; clone size: many; D gene: TRBD1; J gene: TRBJ2-7; CDR3 DNA: TGTGCCAGCTTTCGGACAGGGGATAACGAGCAGTACTTC; CDR3 protein: CASFRTGDNEQYF
V gene: TRBV4-3; clone size: NA; D gene: TRBD1; J gene: TRBJ2-7; CDR3 DNA: TGCGCCAGCAGCCCGGACAGGATGTCCTACGAGCAGTACTTC; CDR3 protein: CASSPDRMSYEQYF
V gene: TRBV7-3; clone size: many; D gene: NA; J gene: TRBJ2-3; CDR3 DNA: TGTGCCAGCAGCTTAACGTGGAAAGATACGCAGTATTTT; CDR3 protein: CASSLTWKDTQYF
V gene: TRBV20-1; clone size: NA; D gene: NA; J gene: TRBJ2-1; CDR3 DNA: TGCAGTGCTAGAGTCCCAGGGCGGCAACAAACTGGTGAGCAGTTCTTC; CDR3 protein: CSARVPGRQQTGEQFF
V gene: TRBV28; clone size: many; D gene: TRBD1; J gene: TRBJ2-7; CDR3 DNA: TGTGCCAGCAGTCAAGGACAGGGGAGGAATCCCTACGAGCAGTACTTC; CDR3 protein: CASSQGQGRNPYEQYF
V gene: TRBV29-1; clone size: many; D gene: NA; J gene: TRBJ2-7; CDR3 DNA: TGCAGCGTGTCCGTGAACAGGTACGAGCAGTACTTC; CDR3 protein: CSVSVNRYEQYF